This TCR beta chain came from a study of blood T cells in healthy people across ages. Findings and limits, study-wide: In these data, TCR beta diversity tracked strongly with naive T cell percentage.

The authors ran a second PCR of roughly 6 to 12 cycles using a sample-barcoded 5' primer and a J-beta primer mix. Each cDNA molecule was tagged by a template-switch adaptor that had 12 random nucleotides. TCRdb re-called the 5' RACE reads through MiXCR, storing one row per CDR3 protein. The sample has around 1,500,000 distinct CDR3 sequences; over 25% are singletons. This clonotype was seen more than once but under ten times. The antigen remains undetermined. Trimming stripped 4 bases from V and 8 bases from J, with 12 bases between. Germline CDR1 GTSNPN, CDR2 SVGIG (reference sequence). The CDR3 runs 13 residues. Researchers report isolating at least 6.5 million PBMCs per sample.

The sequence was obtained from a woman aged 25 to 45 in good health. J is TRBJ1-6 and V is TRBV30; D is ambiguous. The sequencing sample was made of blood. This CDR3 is CAWTAAIDSPLHF. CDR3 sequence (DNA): TGTGCCTGGACGGCGGCCATCGATTCACCCCTCCACTTT.